This passage covers 9 T cell receptor beta chains from one sample sequenced in a study of blood T cell repertoires in COVID-19. Sequenced by immunoSEQ multiplex PCR; TCRdb stores in-frame clones only, minus some. The repertoire includes roughly 300,000 clones, roughly 90% of them detected once, and roughly 12% sits in the top ten. Input material: peripheral blood. The receptors were gathered from a woman in her twenties or thirties with COVID-19, enrolled during active disease.

The chain couples TRBV3-1 (or the pseudogene TRBV3-2) to TRBJ2-2; TRBD1 might be the D (6 bases). Per the germline V gene, CDR1 is LGHDT and CDR2 is YNNKEL (reference sequence). V shed 3 bases and J shed 2 bases, with 13 bases lying between them. The CDR3 loop spans 16 amino acids. CDR3 nucleotide sequence: TGTGCCAGCAGCCAGAACCCGGGACATAACACCGGGGAGCTGTTTTTT. Residues: CASSQNPGHNTGELFF.

V and J are TRBV3-1 (or the pseudogene TRBV3-2) and TRBJ1-1; D unresolved. This CDR3 has 12 amino acids. Trimming shortened V by 3 bases and J by 4 bases, and 6 bases separated the two germline ends. The germline V gene encodes CDR1 LGHDT and CDR2 YNNKEL (reference sequence). CDR3 amino acids: CASSQGSTEAFF. Here the CDR3 DNA reads TGTGCCAGCAGCCAGGGCAGCACTGAAGCTTTCTTT.

This chain links TRBV9 with TRBJ2-7, with D possibly TRBD1 on 6 matching bases. Germline loops: CDR1 SGDLS, CDR2 YYNGEE. Trimming removed 0 bases from V and 5 bases from J, with 15 bases in between. CDR3 length equals 15 residues. The CDR3 bases are TGTGCCAGCAGCGTAGAAGTATCACAGGGCAACGAGCAGTACTTC. It is translated as CASSVEVSQGNEQYF.

The V call is TRBV7-9, the J call TRBJ1-2, with D hard to call. V lost 1 base and J lost 7, with 4 bases in between. CDR3 length equals 11 residues. Germline CDR1 is SEHNR and CDR2 is FQNEAQ (reference sequence). DNA of the CDR3: TGTGCCAGCAGCTTAGTCGGTGGCTACACCTTC. It yields the protein CASSLVGGYTF.

The rearrangement uses TRBV7-8 and TRBJ2-1; 7 bases match TRBD2. The CDR3 sequence is 14 residues long. Trimming took 4 bases from V and 8 from J; bases not matched to a gene: 8. CDR1 and CDR2 from the germline V gene are SGHVS and FQNEAQ. The CDR3 spells CASSSFTGGDEQFF. The CDR3 DNA reads TGTGCCAGCAGCTCCTTCACGGGGGGTGATGAGCAGTTCTTC.

The rearrangement uses TRBV7-9 and TRBJ1-3; D remains ambiguous. This CDR3 comprises 15 residues. The germline V gene encodes CDR1 SEHNR and CDR2 FQNEAQ (reference sequence). Trimming shortened V by 2 bases and J by 4 bases, and 12 bases separated the two germline ends. CDR3 sequence reads: CASSLYTGGGNTIYF. CDR3 sequence (DNA): TGTGCCAGCAGCTTATATACGGGAGGAGGAAACACCATATATTTT.

The rearrangement links TRBV9 to TRBJ1-1; 7 positions match TRBD1. V shed 1 base, J shed 3 bases, and the junction held 0 bases outside the gene matches. Germline V gene data show CDR1 as SGDLS and CDR2 as YYNGEE. The CDR3 is made up of 13 amino acids. DNA of the CDR3: TGTGCCAGCAGCGTACAGGGGGACACTGAAGCTTTCTTT. Translated, it gives CASSVQGDTEAFF.

The rearrangement links TRBV12-3 or TRBV12-4 to TRBJ1-1; no reliable D call. CDR3 length equals 13 residues. V was clipped by 2 bases and J by 1 base, with 5 bases between them. CDR3 in amino acids: CASSLYWNTEAFF. The CDR3 DNA reads TGTGCCAGCAGTTTATATTGGAACACTGAAGCTTTCTTT.

The V call is TRBV3-1 (or the pseudogene TRBV3-2), the J call TRBJ1-6, with D possibly TRBD1 on 5 matching bases. Germline values: CDR1 LGHDT, CDR2 YNNKEL (reference sequence). The CDR3 runs to 15 residues. V lost 4 bases to trimming and J lost 8 bases, with 15 bases between them. CDR3 sequence reads: CASSRQTGPYSPLHF. CDR3 sequence (DNA): TGTGCCAGCAGCCGACAGACGGGTCCATATTCACCCCTCCACTTT.